This TCR beta chain was found in a study of CD4 T cells in relation to SARS-CoV-2 and coronaviruses. Study information: Negative control cultures got HIV-1 Nef peptides or no peptide.

Before the COVID-19 pandemic, during about 2010-2018, CD4+ T cells were taken from unexposed donors. The cells were cultured for around ten days before CD4+ T cells were isolated. TCRdb's copy holds only in-frame clones and misses some; the assay was immunoSEQ multiplex PCR. This table holds roughly 16,000 clones, about 82% found once. The table lists this clone with a few counts. Its antigen is not identified. The CDR3 extends over 15 amino acids. V lost 2 bases and J lost 0, with 6 bases in between. Germline CDR1 and CDR2: SGDLS and YYNGEE. The rearrangement joins TRBV9 to TRBJ2-6; D remains ambiguous. The sequencing input was CD4+ T cells from PBMCs, cultured in vitro. This receptor was taken from a human donor in good health. The CDR3 here is CASSVLGSGANVLTF. The CDR3 coding sequence is TGTGCCAGCAGCGTTCTCGGCTCTGGGGCCAACGTCCTGACTTTC.